This T cell receptor (beta chain) was documented in a study of tumor-infiltrating lymphocytes in oesophageal squamous cell carcinoma listed by TCRdb under 2016. As regards this clonotype: It has no known antigen specificity. The record has no base qualities; no much larger clone is one base away.

Library preparation employed PCR. The sequencing machine was an Illumina HiSeq 2000. The raw public reads went through TCRdb reprocessing: fastp at Q25, MiXCR clone calling, in-frame beta chains kept. A single entry per CDR3 protein holds the most common genes and DNA from its merged rows. The sample yields more than 9,500 distinct CDR3 sequences; about 50% were counted once. Together, the top ten hold roughly a quarter of the sample. The CDR3 runs 15 residues from the cysteine to the phenylalanine. Only CDR3 DNA remains: 45 bases, in frame from the first base. CDR1 and CDR2 are read off the germline V gene as SGHVS and FNYEAQ. V ends up 2 bases short and J 7 bases short, with an unmatched junction base count of 10.

Specimen: esophageal tumor tissue. The clonotype comes from a male donor with esophageal squamous cell carcinoma. The rearrangement joined TRBV7-6 to TRBJ2-7; 8 central nucleotides agree with TRBD2. The DNA reads as follows: TGTGCCAGCAGCTTACTCGCGGGAGGCGCCAGGGAGCAGTACTTC. The translation is CASSLLAGGAREQYF.